These 17 T cell receptor beta chains came from one sample sequenced in a study of cytomegalovirus exposure and HLA in healthy donors. TCRdb's copy holds only in-frame clones and misses some; the assay was immunoSEQ multiplex PCR. In the table there are about 82,000 clones, roughly 93% of which are singletons. The sample was PBMCs. These receptors came from a young man in good health and CMV-seronegative.

The CDR3 loop is CASSLTGGPLEQYF. The CDR3 DNA sequence: TGTGCCAGCAGCTTGACAGGTGGGCCGCTTGAGCAGTACTTC. The gene calls are TRBV5-5 and TRBJ2-7; possible D gene TRBD1, 5 bases. From germline, CDR1 is SGHKS and CDR2 YYEKEE (reference sequence). The CDR3 totals 14 residues. V lost 1 base, J lost 7 bases, and 15 bases lay in between.

This chain joins TRBV7-2 and TRBJ2-2; unclear D gene. Trimming stripped 2 bases from V and 1 base from J, with 5 bases between. Germline V CDR1 and CDR2: SGHTA, FQGNSA. There are 14 residues in the CDR3. CDR3 DNA: TGTGCCAGCAGCTTAAACGGGAACACCGGGGAGCTGTTTTTT. The encoded protein is CASSLNGNTGELFF. Using reference TRBV7-2 and TRBJ2-2 for the parts outside the CDR3, the full variable domain is GAGVSQSPSNKVTEKGKDVELRCDPISGHTALYWYRQSLGQGLEFLIYFQGNSAPDKSGLPSDRFSAERTGGSVSTLTIQRTQQEDSAVYLCASSLNGNTGELFFGEGSRLTVL.

The chain couples TRBV28 to TRBJ2-7; 9 positions match TRBD1. V was pared by 4 bases and J by 2 bases, with 6 bases of the junction left unmatched. Germline V gene data show CDR1 as MDHEN and CDR2 as SYDVKM. The CDR3 covers 15 residues. This chain's CDR3 is CASSSPGTGTYEQYF. DNA of the CDR3: TGTGCCAGCAGTTCCCCCGGGACAGGGACCTACGAGCAGTACTTC. Full variable domain (rest looked up from reference TRBV28 and TRBJ2-7): DVKVTQSSRYLVKRTGEKVFLECVQDMDHENMFWYRQDPGLGLRLIYFSYDVKMKEKGDIPEGYSVSREKKERFSLILESASTNQTSMYLCASSSPGTGTYEQYFGPGTRLTVT.

This chain uses TRBV18 with TRBJ1-2; 12 nucleotides match TRBD1. The CDR3 loop spans 19 amino acids. The V segment lost 3 bases and the J segment 3 bases; nucleotides outside the gene matches: 14. The V gene's germline CDR1 is KGHSH and CDR2 LQKENI. The CDR3 reads CASSPFSGTGGYGDYGYTF. As DNA, the CDR3 is TGTGCCAGCTCACCGTTCTCCGGGACAGGGGGCTACGGGGACTATGGCTACACCTTC.

The gene calls are TRBV2 and TRBJ2-7, with a tentative D call TRBD2 (6 bases). The germline V gene encodes CDR1 SNHLY and CDR2 FYNNEI. Trimming removed 1 base at V and 6 bases at J, with 10 bases between. This CDR3 is built from 13 residues. CDR3 in DNA: TGTGCCAGCAGTGAAGGGGCGGGGCTCGAGCAGTACTTC. Amino acid sequence: CASSEGAGLEQYF.

In its sample, this clone was seen a few times. V and J are TRBV27 and TRBJ2-7; the match to TRBD1 covers 7 bases. The germline V gene has CDR1 MNHEY and CDR2 SMNVEV (reference sequence). Trimming at V came to 0 bases and at J to 0 bases, leaving 5 bases not matched to a gene. The CDR3 has 16 amino acids. This CDR3 is CASSLSHDRASYEQYF. Written as DNA, the CDR3 is TGTGCCAGCAGTTTATCGCATGACAGGGCCTCCTACGAGCAGTACTTC.

The rearrangement uses TRBV2 and TRBJ1-2; tentative D call: TRBD1 (6 bases). CDR1 and CDR2 (germline): SNHLY, FYNNEI. This CDR3 is 14 amino acids long. Trimming stripped 1 base from V and 7 bases from J, with 13 bases between. The CDR3 spells CASSEEWGRSGYTF. For the CDR3, the DNA is TGTGCCAGCAGTGAAGAATGGGGGCGGAGTGGCTACACCTTC.

The CDR3 here is CASSSGTGGETQYF. The CDR3 DNA reads TGTGCCAGCTCGTCCGGGACAGGAGGGGAGACCCAGTACTTC. The chain links TRBV18 to TRBJ2-5; 8 bases are a match to TRBD1. Trimming took 6 bases from V and 5 from J; bases not matched to a gene: 8. Per germline, CDR1 KGHSH and CDR2 LQKENI. The CDR3 runs to 14 residues.

The J gene is TRBJ2-5, the V gene TRBV28; 7 bases agree with TRBD2. This CDR3 is 16 amino acids long. V was pared by 0 bases and J by 1 base, with 5 bases of the junction left unmatched. Germline assignment: CDR1 MDHEN and CDR2 SYDVKM. The CDR3 bases are TGTGCCAGCAGTTTATGGATGGGGGGGTCCCAAGAGACCCAGTACTTC. Translating it yields CASSLWMGGSQETQYF.

The chain joins TRBV4-1 to TRBJ2-7, with TRBD1 matching over 10 bases. Germline V gene data show CDR1 as MGHRA and CDR2 as YSYEKL. CDR3 length equals 14 residues. The V and J ends lost 4 bases and 6 bases, in that order; junction bases with no gene match: 6. CDR3 in DNA: TGCGCCAGCAGCCTCTGGGACAGGGGAAGCGAGCAGTACTTC. It is translated as CASSLWDRGSEQYF.

The chain's CDR3 is CASSPLVSGDSSYNEQFF. CDR3 in DNA: TGTGCCAGCAGCCCTCTGGTTAGCGGGGATAGCTCCTACAATGAGCAGTTCTTC. The genes are TRBV13 and TRBJ2-1; 8 bases match TRBD2. Per the germline V gene, CDR1 is PRHDT and CDR2 is FYEKMQ (reference sequence). This CDR3 is 18 amino acids long. V dropped 5 bases and J dropped 0; count of bases not matched to a gene: 12.

The chain links TRBV11-3 to TRBJ2-3; D gene unclear. Deletions cut 4 bases from V and 2 bases from J, with 19 bases between. CDR1 is SGHNT and CDR2 is YENEEA in the germline V gene. This CDR3 is built from 17 residues. The chain's CDR3 is CASSSNLYLFLTDTQYF. The CDR3 nucleotides are TGTGCCAGCAGCTCCAACCTTTACCTATTCCTCACAGATACGCAGTATTTT. The variable domain in full, completed from reference TRBV11-3 and TRBJ2-3, reads EAGVVQSPRYKIIEKKQPVAFWCNPISGHNTLYWYLQNLGQGPELLIRYENEEAVDDSQLPKDRFSAERLKGVDSTLKIQPAELGDSAVYLCASSSNLYLFLTDTQYFGPGTRLTVL.

This clone has just one count. This chain connects TRBV27 to TRBJ2-2; D gene unclear. The V end lost 8 bases, the J end lost 3 bases, and 4 bases lay between the germline ends. Germline loops: CDR1 MNHEY, CDR2 SMNVEV (reference sequence). This CDR3 has 11 amino acids. The CDR3 region has the DNA TGTGCCAGCCTTTACACCGGGGAGCTGTTTTTT. Its translation is CASLYTGELFF.

The chain joins TRBV15 to TRBJ2-1; perhaps TRBD1 as D (8 bases). Germline V gene lookup returns CDR1 LNHNV and CDR2 YYDKDF (reference sequence). V lost 0 bases to trimming and J lost 7 bases, with 16 bases between them. The CDR3 loop spans 16 amino acids. CDR3 protein: CATSRDPTGEGNEQFF. The CDR3 DNA follows: TGTGCCACCAGCAGAGATCCGACAGGGGAGGGGAATGAGCAGTTCTTC.

The chain combines TRBV6-5 with TRBJ1-3; 9 nucleotides agree with TRBD1. The CDR3 length is 16 residues. CDR1 is MNHEY and CDR2 is SVGAGI in the germline V gene. The J segment lost 2 bases and the V segment lost 4 bases, leaving 6 bases of the junction unmatched. The CDR3 reads CASSSGQGRPGNTIYF. The CDR3 DNA reads as TGTGCCAGCAGTTCGGGACAGGGTCGACCTGGAAACACCATATATTTT.

The rearrangement links TRBV7-9 to TRBJ2-7; TRBD2 is a possible D gene (5 bases). V was shortened by 5 bases and J by 2 bases, with 7 bases between the two germline ends. CDR1 is SEHNR, CDR2 FQNEAQ, per germline (reference sequence). The CDR3 contains 12 residues. CDR3 in amino acids: CASSPGTYEQYF. The CDR3 nucleotides are TGTGCCAGCAGCCCGGGGACCTACGAGCAGTACTTC.

This chain joins TRBV11-3 and TRBJ2-7, with TRBD2 identical over 13 bases. The V gene's germline CDR1 is SGHNT and CDR2 YENEEA. There are 17 residues in the CDR3. The V and J ends lost 3 bases and 7 bases, in that order; junction bases with no gene match: 12. CDR3 sequence reads: CASSFFRTSGSLGEQYF. CDR3 DNA sequence: TGTGCCAGCAGCTTCTTTCGGACTAGCGGGAGCCTAGGGGAGCAGTACTTC.